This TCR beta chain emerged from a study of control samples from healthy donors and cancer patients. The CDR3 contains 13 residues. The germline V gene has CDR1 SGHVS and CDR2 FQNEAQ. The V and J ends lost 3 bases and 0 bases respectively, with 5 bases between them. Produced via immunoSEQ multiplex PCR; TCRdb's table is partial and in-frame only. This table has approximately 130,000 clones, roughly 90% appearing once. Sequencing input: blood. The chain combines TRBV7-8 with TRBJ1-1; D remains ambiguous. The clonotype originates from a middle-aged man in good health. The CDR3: CASSFTVNTEAFF. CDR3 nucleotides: TGTGCCAGCAGCTTCACGGTGAACACTGAAGCTTTCTTT.